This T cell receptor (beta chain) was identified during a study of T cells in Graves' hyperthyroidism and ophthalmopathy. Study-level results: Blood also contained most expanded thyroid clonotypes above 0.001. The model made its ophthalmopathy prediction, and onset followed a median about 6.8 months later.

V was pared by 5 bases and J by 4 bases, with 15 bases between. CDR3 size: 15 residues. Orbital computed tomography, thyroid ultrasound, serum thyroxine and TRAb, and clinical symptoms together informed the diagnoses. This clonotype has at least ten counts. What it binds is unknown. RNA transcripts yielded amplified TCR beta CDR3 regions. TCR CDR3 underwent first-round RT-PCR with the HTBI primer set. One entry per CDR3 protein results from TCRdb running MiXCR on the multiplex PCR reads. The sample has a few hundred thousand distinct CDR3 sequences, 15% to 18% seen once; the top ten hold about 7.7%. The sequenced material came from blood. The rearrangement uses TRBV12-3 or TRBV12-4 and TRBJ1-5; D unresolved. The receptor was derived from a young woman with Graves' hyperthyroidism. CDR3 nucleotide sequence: TGTGCCAGCAGTCTAAGGACGGTAAAAAATCAGCCCCAGCATTTT. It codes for CASSLRTVKNQPQHF.